This T cell receptor (beta chain) came from a study of blood T cell repertoires in COVID-19. Study-wide background: Recovery meant two consecutive negative NP/OP PCR tests, professional clearance, or resolved symptoms. Acute-phase and convalescent COVID-19 samples originated in the United States, Italy and Spain. The cDNA or gDNA used as material had been derived from T cells, B-cell-depleted T cells, or PBMCs.

Germline CDR1 and CDR2: SGDLS and YYNGEE. Unmatched junction bases numbered 2, after V lost 3 bases and J lost 5 bases. The CDR3 has 13 amino acids. This table comes from immunoSEQ multiplex PCR, and its TCRdb copy is limited to in-frame clones, with some not included. The sample includes a few hundred thousand clones, about 90% seen only once; the top ten take 2.5% to 3.5%. Participants spanned ages about 18 to 90 years and resided in about two dozen US areas. The chain carries TRBV9 and TRBJ1-5; 7 nucleotides agree with TRBD1. The source is a woman in her forties or fifties in a cohort exposed to, infected with or recovered from COVID-19 (not recorded which). Sequenced input: PBMCs or T cells enriched from blood (not recorded which). CDR3 sequence reads: CASSAQGDQPQHF. The CDR3 DNA reads TGTGCCAGCAGCGCCCAGGGGGATCAGCCCCAGCATTTT.